This TCR beta chain appears in the sequencing data of a study of regulatory T cells in long-lasting Graves disease. V trimming: 0 bases; J trimming: 0 bases; junction bases outside the gene matches: 1. Germline V gene data show CDR1 as SGHDN and CDR2 as FVKESK. CDR3 length: 15 amino acids. A few counts support this clonotype. The sample's time point: persistent/refractory GD, antithyroid drugs over 5 years with positive TRAb. The TCR library was made from RNA that had been extracted from PBMCs in TRIzol. Combining iRepertoire HTBI primers with Arm-PCR of CDR3 regions, the authors built TCR beta libraries. TCRdb reprocessed the multiplex PCR reads via MiXCR and lists one record per CDR3 protein. This sample carries 400,000 to 500,000 distinct CDR3 sequences, under 25% of them seen once, and the ten largest clones take approximately 8%.

Specimen: peripheral blood mononuclear cells (PBMCs), collected when the disease was refractory, from a patient treated with antithyroid drugs. The receptor's source is a female donor with Graves disease. The J gene is TRBJ2-5, the V gene TRBV14; TRBD2 matches at 7 bases. In DNA form, the CDR3 reads TGTGCCAGCAGCCAAGAGGGGGGGTACCAAGAGACCCAGTACTTC. Its protein product is CASSQEGGYQETQYF. The complete variable domain, with remaining parts taken from reference TRBV14 and TRBJ2-5, reads EAGVTQFPSHSVIEKGQTVTLRCDPISGHDNLYWYRRVMGKEIKFLLHFVKESKQDESGMPNNRFLAERTGGTYSTLKVQPAELEDSGVYFCASSQEGGYQETQYFGPGTRLLVL.